The clone carrying this TCR beta chain was observed a few times. Each CDR3 protein is one row after TCRdb ran MiXCR on the RT-PCR reads. The sample contains hundreds of thousands of distinct CDR3 sequences, more than 13% of which appear only once. Germline V gene lookup returns CDR1 KGHSH and CDR2 LQKENI. V lost 5 bases, J lost 2 bases, and 10 bases lay in between. CDR3 length: 13 residues. The clonotype comes from a female donor in good health, serving as a healthy control. Material for sequencing was memory CD4+ T cells from blood. The chain recombines TRBV18 with TRBJ2-7; D is uncertain. CDR3 bases: TGTGCCAGCTCAAAAGCCGGTCCCTACGAGCAGTACTTC. This gives the protein CASSKAGPYEQYF. The full variable domain, completed using reference TRBV18 and TRBJ2-7, is NAGVMQNPRHLVRRRGQEARLRCSPMKGHSHVYWYRQLPEEGLKFMVYLQKENIIDESGMPKERFSAEFPKEGPSILRIQQVVRGDSAAYFCASSKAGPYEQYFGPGTRLTVT.